The rows below give T cell receptor beta chains drawn from one sample of a study of radiotherapy plus CTLA-4 blockade in lung cancer. Clones were read by immunoSEQ multiplex PCR, and TCRdb kept only the in-frame ones, dropping some. This sample has tens of thousands of clones; around 83% occur once, and the top ten carry about 26%. The starting material was peripheral blood, obtained from a patient treated with radiotherapy plus ipilimumab. The receptors originated from a human donor with non-small cell lung cancer that progressed on radiotherapy plus ipilimumab. Both conserved end residues are part of each CDR3.

j_call v_call cdr3_aa
TRBJ2-7 TRBV30 CAWSRKTSGREEQYF
TRBJ2-3 TRBV11-2 CASSFTSGSLSDTQYF
TRBJ1-1 TRBV28 CASSFVGSAEAFF
TRBJ2-1 TRBV7-6 CASSLSLNNEQFF
TRBJ1-1 TRBV15 CATSRDLEGATEAFF
TRBJ1-5 TRBV9 CASSKGLQQPQHF
TRBJ2-5 TRBV2 CASSAGTASRVETQYF
TRBJ1-1 TRBV29-1 CSVEGPTWNTEAFF
TRBJ1-2 TRBV2 CASSVSGSDGYTF
TRBJ2-5 TRBV30 CAWSVGGKKTQYF
TRBJ2-4 TRBV2 CASSELLAKNIQYF
TRBJ2-2 TRBV21-1 CASSPPFAEVTGELFF
TRBJ1-5 TRBV5-1 CASSLFGNENQPQHF
TRBJ1-2 TRBV5-4 CASSLAQGVGDYGYTF
TRBJ1-5 TRBV27 CASSFTSGGNNQPQHF
TRBJ1-1 TRBV19 CASSIGGGTEAFF
TRBJ1-2 TRBV28 CASSSTTYGYTF
TRBJ1-5 TRBV19 CASSMGDQPQHF
TRBJ1-2 TRBV6-1 CASTGGQGLGYTF
TRBJ1-3 TRBV5-4 CASSPSAGYTDTIYF
TRBJ2-1 TRBV11-1 CASSLRGGFSSYNEQFF
TRBJ2-5 TRBV2 CASSVILAGQETQYF
TRBJ2-7 TRBV2 CASLAGGDYEQYF
TRBJ2-1 TRBV18 CASSQGLAGVGEQFF
TRBJ2-3 TRBV4-1 CASGLFVERSTDTQYF